The subject of this entry is one T cell receptor beta chain. Its antigen is unknown. This entry is derived from a study of OX40 agonist ivuxolimab in advanced cancers. As for the study in general: Ivuxolimab is an agonistic anti-OX40 (CD134) antibody, and patients were treated with it. Study findings and constraints: Antigens targeted by the expanded peripheral T cells were not determined.

This table comes from immunoSEQ multiplex PCR, and its TCRdb copy is limited to in-frame clones, with some not included. The data contain tens of thousands of clones, about 86% of them singletons. V lost 0 bases, J lost 0 bases, and 9 bases lay in between. CDR1 and CDR2 (germline): LGHNA, YSLEER. The CDR3 is made up of 16 amino acids. Collection of blood occurred at baseline, at cycle 4 day 1, and at cycle 7 day 1. Sequenced here: CD4+ or CD8+ T cells sorted from blood, sampled in a trial of the OX40 agonist ivuxolimab. The TCR was taken from an adult with an advanced solid tumor such as melanoma, head and neck, liver or kidney cancer. The genes are TRBV4-3 and TRBJ2-1; the D is unclear. The CDR3 protein is CASSQDPASSYNEQFF. For the CDR3, the DNA is TGCGCCAGCAGCCAAGATCCGGCGAGCTCCTACAATGAGCAGTTCTTC.